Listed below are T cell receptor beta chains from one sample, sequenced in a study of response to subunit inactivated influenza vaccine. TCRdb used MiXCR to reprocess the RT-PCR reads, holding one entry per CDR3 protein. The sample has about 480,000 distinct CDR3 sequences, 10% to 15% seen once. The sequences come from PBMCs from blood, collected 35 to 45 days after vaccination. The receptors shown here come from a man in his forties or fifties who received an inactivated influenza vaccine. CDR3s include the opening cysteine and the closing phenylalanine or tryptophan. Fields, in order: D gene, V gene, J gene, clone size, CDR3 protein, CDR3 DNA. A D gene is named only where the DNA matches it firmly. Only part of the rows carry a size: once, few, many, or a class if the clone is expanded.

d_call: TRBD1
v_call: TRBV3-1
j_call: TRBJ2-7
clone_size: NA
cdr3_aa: CASCQRFGTGDSYEQYF
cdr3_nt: TGTGCCAGCTGCCAACGGTTCGGGACAGGTGACTCCTACGAGCAGTACTTC

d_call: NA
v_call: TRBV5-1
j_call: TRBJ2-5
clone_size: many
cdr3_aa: CASSPTNQETQYF
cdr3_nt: TGCGCCAGCAGCCCCACAAACCAAGAGACCCAGTACTTC

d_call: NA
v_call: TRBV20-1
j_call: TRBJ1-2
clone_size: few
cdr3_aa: CSARWGALGYTF
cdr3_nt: TGCAGTGCTAGATGGGGGGCCTTAGGCTACACCTTC

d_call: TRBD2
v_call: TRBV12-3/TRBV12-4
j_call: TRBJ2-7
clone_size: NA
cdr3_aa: CASSLIAGAGYEQYF
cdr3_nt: TGTGCCAGCAGTTTAATTGCGGGAGCTGGCTACGAGCAGTACTTC

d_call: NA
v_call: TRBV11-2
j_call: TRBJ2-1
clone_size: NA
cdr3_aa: CASSWWGRQVGNEQFF
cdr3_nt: TGTGCCAGCAGCTGGTGGGGGAGACAGGTGGGCAATGAGCAGTTCTTC

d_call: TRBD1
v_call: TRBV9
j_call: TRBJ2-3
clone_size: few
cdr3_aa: CASSVAGGTEDTQYF
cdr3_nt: TGTGCCAGCAGCGTAGCAGGGGGAACAGAGGATACGCAGTATTTT

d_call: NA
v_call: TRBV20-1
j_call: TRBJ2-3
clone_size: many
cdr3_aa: CSARPGRRADTQYF
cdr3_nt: TGCAGTGCTAGACCGGGGCGGCGGGCAGATACGCAGTATTTT

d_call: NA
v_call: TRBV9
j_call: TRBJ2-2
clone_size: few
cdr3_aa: CASSVAATGELFF
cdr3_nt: TGTGCCAGCAGCGTAGCCGCGACCGGGGAGCTGTTTTTT

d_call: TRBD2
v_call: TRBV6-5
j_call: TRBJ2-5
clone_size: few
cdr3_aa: CASSYSGGLADSQETQYF
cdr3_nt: TGTGCCAGCAGTTACTCGGGGGGACTAGCGGACTCACAAGAGACCCAGTACTTC

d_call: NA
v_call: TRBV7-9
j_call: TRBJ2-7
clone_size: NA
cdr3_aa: CASSIASYEQYF
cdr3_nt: TGTGCCAGCAGCATCGCCTCCTACGAGCAGTACTTC

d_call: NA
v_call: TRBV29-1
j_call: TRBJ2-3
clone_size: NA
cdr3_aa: CSLARDSTDTQYF
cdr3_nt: TGCAGCCTTGCCCGGGACTCCACAGATACGCAGTATTTT

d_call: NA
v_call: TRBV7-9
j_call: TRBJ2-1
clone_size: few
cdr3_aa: CASKGTSSYNEQFF
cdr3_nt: TGTGCCAGCAAGGGCACTAGCTCCTACAATGAGCAGTTCTTC

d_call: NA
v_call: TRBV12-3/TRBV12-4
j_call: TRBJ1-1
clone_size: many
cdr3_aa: CASVGGDLNTEAFF
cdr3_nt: TGTGCCAGCGTGGGAGGGGATCTGAACACTGAAGCTTTCTTT

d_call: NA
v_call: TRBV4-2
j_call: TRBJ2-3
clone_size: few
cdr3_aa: CASSQDGASTDTQYF
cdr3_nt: TGTGCCAGCAGCCAAGACGGGGCTAGCACAGATACGCAGTATTTT

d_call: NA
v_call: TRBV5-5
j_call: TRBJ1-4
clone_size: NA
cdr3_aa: CASSLGRRVATNEKLFF
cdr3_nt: TGTGCCAGCAGCTTGGGCAGGAGAGTCGCAACTAATGAAAAACTGTTTTTT

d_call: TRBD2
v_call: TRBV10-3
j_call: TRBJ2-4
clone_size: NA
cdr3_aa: CAILDSWTSGLPGNIQYF
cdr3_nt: TGTGCCATCCTCGATAGTTGGACTAGCGGACTCCCGGGAAACATTCAGTACTTC

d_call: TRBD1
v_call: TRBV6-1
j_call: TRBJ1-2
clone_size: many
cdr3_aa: CASRSTGERGYTF
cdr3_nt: TGTGCCAGCAGGTCGACAGGGGAGAGGGGCTACACCTTC

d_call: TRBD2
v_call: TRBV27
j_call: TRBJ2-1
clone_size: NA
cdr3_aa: CASSWGLAGRKSSYNEQFF
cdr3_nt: TGTGCCAGCAGTTGGGGACTAGCGGGGCGAAAGAGCTCCTACAATGAGCAGTTCTTC

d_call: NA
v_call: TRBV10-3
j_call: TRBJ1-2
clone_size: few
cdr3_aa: CAISESDISNYGYTF
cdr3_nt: TGTGCCATCAGTGAGTCCGACATTTCTAACTATGGCTACACCTTC

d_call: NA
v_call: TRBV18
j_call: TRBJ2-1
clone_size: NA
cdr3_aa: CASSPPSGYNEQFF
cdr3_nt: TGTGCCAGCTCACCACCGTCCGGCTACAATGAGCAGTTCTTC

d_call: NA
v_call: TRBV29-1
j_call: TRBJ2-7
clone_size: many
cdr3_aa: CSVASGSGPYEQYF
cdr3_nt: TGCAGCGTTGCCTCCGGGTCAGGCCCCTACGAGCAGTACTTC

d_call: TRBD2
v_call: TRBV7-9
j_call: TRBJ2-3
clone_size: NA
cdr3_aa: CASSLLWASGFTDTQYF
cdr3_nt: TGTGCCAGCAGCTTACTCTGGGCTAGCGGCTTCACAGATACGCAGTATTTT

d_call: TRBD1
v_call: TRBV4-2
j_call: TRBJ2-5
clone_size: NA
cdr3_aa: CASSQDRGRRETQYF
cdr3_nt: TGTGCCAGCAGCCAAGACAGGGGGCGCAGAGAGACCCAGTACTTC

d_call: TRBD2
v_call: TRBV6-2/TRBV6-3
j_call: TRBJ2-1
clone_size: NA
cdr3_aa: CASSPRVAGGPEEQFF
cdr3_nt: TGTGCCAGCAGTCCCCGTGTAGCGGGAGGGCCGGAGGAGCAGTTCTTC

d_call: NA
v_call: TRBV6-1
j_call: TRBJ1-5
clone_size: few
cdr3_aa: CASRASGAGNQPQHF
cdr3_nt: TGTGCCAGCAGGGCCTCGGGGGCCGGGAATCAGCCCCAGCATTTT

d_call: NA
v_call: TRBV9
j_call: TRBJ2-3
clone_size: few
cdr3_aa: CASSTWTANTQYF
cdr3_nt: TGTGCCAGCAGCACCTGGACGGCCAATACGCAGTATTTT

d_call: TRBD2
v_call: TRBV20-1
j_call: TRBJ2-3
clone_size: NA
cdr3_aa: CSATPTSGAQDTQYF
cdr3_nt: TGCAGTGCCACCCCGACTAGCGGGGCACAGGATACGCAGTATTTT

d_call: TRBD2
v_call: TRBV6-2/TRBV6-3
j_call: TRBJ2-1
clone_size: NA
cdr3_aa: CASSLGTSGGREQFF
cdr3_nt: TGTGCCAGCAGCCTCGGGACTAGCGGGGGCCGAGAGCAGTTCTTC

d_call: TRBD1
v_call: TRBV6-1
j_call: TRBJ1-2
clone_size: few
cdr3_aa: CASSDREDKRHGYTF
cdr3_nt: TGTGCCAGCAGCGACAGGGAAGATAAGAGGCATGGCTACACCTTC

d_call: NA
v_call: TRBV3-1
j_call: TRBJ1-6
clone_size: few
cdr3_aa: CASSQDSRTSPLHF
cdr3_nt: TGTGCCAGCAGCCAAGATTCTCGAACTTCACCCCTCCACTTT

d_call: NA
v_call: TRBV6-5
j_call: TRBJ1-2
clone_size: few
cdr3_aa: CASSYSGSGGYTF
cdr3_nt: TGTGCCAGCAGTTACTCCGGGTCGGGTGGCTACACCTTC

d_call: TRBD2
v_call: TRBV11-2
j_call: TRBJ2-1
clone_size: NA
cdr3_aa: CASSYLAGNYNEQFF
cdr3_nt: TGTGCCAGCAGCTATCTAGCGGGGAACTACAATGAGCAGTTCTTC

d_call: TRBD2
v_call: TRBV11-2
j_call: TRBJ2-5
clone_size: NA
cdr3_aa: CASSTGTSGYQETQYF
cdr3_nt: TGTGCCAGCAGCACGGGGACTAGCGGATACCAAGAGACCCAGTACTTC

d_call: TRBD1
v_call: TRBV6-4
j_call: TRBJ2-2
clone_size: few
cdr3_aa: CASRQGAGGELFF
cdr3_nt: TGTGCCAGCAGACAGGGGGCCGGCGGGGAGCTGTTTTTT

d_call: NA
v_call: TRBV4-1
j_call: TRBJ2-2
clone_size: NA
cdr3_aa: CASSPPETGELFF
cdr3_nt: TGCGCCAGCAGCCCCCCAGAGACCGGGGAGCTGTTTTTT

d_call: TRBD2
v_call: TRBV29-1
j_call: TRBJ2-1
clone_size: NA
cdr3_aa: CSVVNPIAGGPQFF
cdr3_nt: TGCAGCGTTGTTAACCCAATAGCGGGGGGGCCGCAGTTCTTC

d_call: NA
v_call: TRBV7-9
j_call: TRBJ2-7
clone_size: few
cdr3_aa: CASSTRDSPLAQYF
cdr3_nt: TGTGCCAGCAGCACACGGGACTCCCCTTTGGCGCAGTACTTC

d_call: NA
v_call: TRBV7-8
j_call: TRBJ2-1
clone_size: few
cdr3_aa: CASTNQIQSYNEQFF
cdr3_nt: TGTGCCAGCACCAATCAAATTCAGAGCTACAATGAGCAGTTCTTC

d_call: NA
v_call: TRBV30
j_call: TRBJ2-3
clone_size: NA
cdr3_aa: CAWTGQSTDTQYF
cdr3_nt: TGTGCCTGGACTGGACAGAGCACAGATACGCAGTATTTT

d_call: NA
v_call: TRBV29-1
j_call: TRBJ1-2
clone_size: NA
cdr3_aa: CSVGGTVVSGYTF
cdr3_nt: TGCAGCGTGGGGGGGACCGTGGTTTCTGGCTACACCTTC

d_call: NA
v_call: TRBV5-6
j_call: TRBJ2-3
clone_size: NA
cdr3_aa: CASSLTVGWADTQYF
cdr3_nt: TGTGCCAGCAGCTTAACCGTGGGGTGGGCAGATACGCAGTATTTT

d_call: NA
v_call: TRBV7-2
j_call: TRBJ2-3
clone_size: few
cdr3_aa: CASKDGLSTDTQYF
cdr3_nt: TGTGCCAGCAAAGACGGGCTTAGCACAGATACGCAGTATTTT

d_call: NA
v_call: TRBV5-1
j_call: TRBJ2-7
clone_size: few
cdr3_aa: CASSLAARNYEQYF
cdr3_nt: TGCGCCAGCAGCTTGGCCGCCAGAAACTACGAGCAGTACTTC

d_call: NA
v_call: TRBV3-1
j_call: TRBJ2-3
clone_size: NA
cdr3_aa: CASSQGSTTRRDTQYF
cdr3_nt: TGTGCCAGCAGCCAAGGCAGCACGACTAGGCGGGATACGCAGTATTTT

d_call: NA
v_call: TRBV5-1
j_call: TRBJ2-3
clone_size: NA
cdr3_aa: CASSGGGIGTDTQYF
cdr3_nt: TGCGCCAGCAGCGGTGGCGGGATAGGCACAGATACGCAGTATTTT

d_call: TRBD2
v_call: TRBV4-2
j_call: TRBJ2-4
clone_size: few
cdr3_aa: CASSQEGREVKNIQYF
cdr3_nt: TGTGCCAGCAGCCAAGAAGGGCGGGAGGTCAAAAACATTCAGTACTTC

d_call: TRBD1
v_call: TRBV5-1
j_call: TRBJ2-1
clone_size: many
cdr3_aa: CASTLQGATGEQFF
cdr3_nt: TGCGCCAGCACCCTACAGGGGGCGACGGGTGAGCAGTTCTTC

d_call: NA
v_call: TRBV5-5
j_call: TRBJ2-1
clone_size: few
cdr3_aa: CASTHITSLEQFF
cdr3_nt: TGTGCCAGCACACATATTACTAGCCTCGAGCAGTTCTTC

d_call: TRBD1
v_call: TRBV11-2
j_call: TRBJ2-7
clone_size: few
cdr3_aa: CASSPRSPGTGGAYEQYF
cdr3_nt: TGTGCCAGCAGCCCCCGATCCCCAGGGACAGGGGGCGCCTACGAGCAGTACTTC

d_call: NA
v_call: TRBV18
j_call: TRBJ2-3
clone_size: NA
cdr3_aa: CASSPPVPDTQYF
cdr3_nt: TGTGCCAGCTCACCACCAGTGCCAGATACGCAGTATTTT

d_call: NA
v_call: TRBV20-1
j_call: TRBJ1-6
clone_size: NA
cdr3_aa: CSARVRPGRRDSPLHF
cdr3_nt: TGCAGTGCTAGAGTTCGTCCGGGACGTAGGGATTCACCCCTCCACTTT

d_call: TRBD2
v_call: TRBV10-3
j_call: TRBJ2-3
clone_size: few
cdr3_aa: CAISAGGGPAGKYTDTQYF
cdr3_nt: TGTGCCATCAGTGCCGGCGGGGGGCCCGCGGGGAAATACACAGATACGCAGTATTTT

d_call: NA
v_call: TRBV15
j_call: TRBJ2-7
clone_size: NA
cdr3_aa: CATSRQGYEQYF
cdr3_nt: TGTGCCACCAGCAGACAGGGCTACGAGCAGTACTTC

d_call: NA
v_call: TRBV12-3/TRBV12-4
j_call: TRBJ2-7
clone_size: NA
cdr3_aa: CASSLLTGPEQYF
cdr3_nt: TGTGCCAGCAGTTTATTAACAGGCCCAGAGCAGTACTTC

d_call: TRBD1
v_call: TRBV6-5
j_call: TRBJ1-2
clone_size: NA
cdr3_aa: CASSYRGGQGYDTF
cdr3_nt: TGTGCCAGCAGTTACCGAGGGGGACAGGGTTACGACACCTTC